There are a few counts of the clone carrying this T cell receptor beta chain. V was pared by 6 bases and J by 0 bases, with 3 bases of the junction left unmatched. The CDR3 is 14 residues long. CDR1 and CDR2 (germline): SNHLY, FYNNEI. Preparing the TCRbeta library involved the use of unique molecular identifiers. Using its own MiXCR run on the PCR reads, TCRdb lists one record per CDR3 protein. The sample contains around 580,000 distinct CDR3 sequences, roughly 23% of which appear only once. This entry belongs to a study of T-cell reconstitution after alpha-beta-depleted transplantation in children. The rearrangement links TRBV2 to TRBJ2-3; 7 nucleotides line up with TRBD1. The clonotype originates from a boy in the first two years of life who had a stem cell transplant for acute myeloid leukemia, so the T cells may come from the graft donor. This specimen consisted of PBMCs, mostly from graft donor cells, obtained 360 days after TCRalphabeta/CD19-depleted stem cell transplant. CDR3 sequence (DNA): TGTGCCAGCAGACCGACAGGGAGCACAGATACGCAGTATTTT. Its protein is CASRPTGSTDTQYF.